This record concerns one T cell receptor (beta chain) sequence. These data come from a study of blood T cells in healthy people across ages. Trimming pared 6 bases from V and 8 bases from J, leaving 8 bases between. Germline V CDR1 and CDR2: SNHLY, FYNNEI. The CDR3 has 11 amino acids. Together with a sample-barcoded 5' primer, a J-beta primer mix was included in a second PCR lasting about 6 to 11 cycles. TCRdb used MiXCR to reprocess the 5' RACE reads, holding one entry per CDR3 protein. The table includes approximately 2,000,000 distinct CDR3 sequences, 35% to 50% detected once. The chain couples TRBV2 to TRBJ2-1; D is uncertain. This receptor was taken from a human donor in good health. Source material: blood. CDR3 coding DNA: TGTGCCAGCAGCCCCTGGGATGAGCAGTTCTTC. It is translated as CASSPWDEQFF. The full variable domain, its missing parts supplied by reference TRBV2 and TRBJ2-1, is EPEVTQTPSHQVTQMGQEVILRCVPISNHLYFYWYRQILGQKVEFLVSFYNNEISEKSEIFDDQFSVERPDGSNFTLKIRSTKLEDSAMYFCASSPWDEQFFGPGTRLTVL.